These 8 T cell receptor beta chains came from one sample sequenced in a study of blood T cells in healthy people across ages. Next came a second PCR, run for about 7 to 12 cycles, which used a sample-barcoded 5' primer along with a J-beta primer mix. TCRdb re-derived calls from the 5' RACE reads in MiXCR, one entry per CDR3 protein. Altogether 700,000 or so distinct CDR3 sequences are present, 40% to 45% being singletons, with the ten largest covering 25% to 30%. What was sequenced was blood. These receptors were obtained from a man of 80 years or more in good health.

A few counts support this clonotype. This rearrangement joins TRBV7-9 to TRBJ1-2, with no clear D. From germline, CDR1 is SEHNR and CDR2 FQNEAQ (reference sequence). The CDR3 has 14 amino acids. Trimming stripped 5 bases from V and 5 bases from J, with 15 bases between. CDR3 in DNA: TGTGCCAGCAGCCACGACCTGGGAAAATATGGCTACACCTTC. It encodes CASSHDLGKYGYTF. Complete variable domain (other parts from reference TRBV7-9 and TRBJ1-2): DTGVSQNPRHKITKRGQNVTFRCDPISEHNRLYWYRQTLGQGPEFLTYFQNEAQLEKSRLLSDRFSAERPKGSFSTLEIQRTEQGDSAMYLCASSHDLGKYGYTFGSGTRLTVV.

This clonotype has more than one count but fewer than ten. This sequence joins TRBV7-2 and TRBJ1-2; D uncertain. CDR1 and CDR2 (germline): SGHTA, FQGNSA. CDR3 length equals 12 residues. V shed 6 bases and J shed 5 bases, with 10 bases lying between them. The CDR3 nucleotides read TGTGCCAGCAGGGATACAGCTTATGGCTACACCTTC. It is translated as CASRDTAYGYTF. The whole variable domain, remainder taken from reference TRBV7-2 and TRBJ1-2, is GAGVSQSPSNKVTEKGKDVELRCDPISGHTALYWYRQSLGQGLEFLIYFQGNSAPDKSGLPSDRFSAERTGGSVSTLTIQRTQQEDSAVYLCASRDTAYGYTFGSGTRLTVV.

The chain uses TRBV30 and TRBJ1-2, with unresolved D. V was pared by 4 bases and J by 0 bases, with 9 bases between. The CDR3 contains 13 residues. Germline assignment: CDR1 GTSNPN and CDR2 SVGIG (reference sequence). CDR3 coding DNA: TGTGCCTGGAAGGTGGCAGCTAACTATGGCTACACCTTC. Translated, it gives CAWKVAANYGYTF.

V is TRBV29-1 and J is TRBJ1-2; 10 bases match TRBD1. Germline trimming cut 1 base from V and 8 bases from J; bases unmatched to any gene: 16. This CDR3 is built from 17 residues. Germline-derived CDR1 and CDR2 are SQVTM and ANQGSEA. The CDR3 nucleotides read TGCAGCGTTGAAGGATACCCGGGACAGGGGACGAGGATCGGCTACACCTTC. It is translated as CSVEGYPGQGTRIGYTF.

V usage is TRBV4-3 and J usage is TRBJ2-1, with D possibly TRBD1 on 6 matching bases. V gave up 8 bases and J gave up 4 bases, with 18 bases separating them. Germline loops: CDR1 LGHNA, CDR2 YSLEER. The CDR3 runs 15 residues. The CDR3 region is CASGADRTVYNEQFF. CDR3 sequence (DNA): TGCGCCAGCGGCGCCGACAGGACCGTTTACAATGAGCAGTTCTTC.

Points on this clonotype: This may stem from a read error, because a much larger clone lies one nucleotide away. The chain employs TRBV27 and TRBJ2-7; perhaps TRBD2 as D (6 bases). Trimming removed 2 bases from V and 4 bases from J, with 18 bases in between. Germline assignment: CDR1 MNHEY and CDR2 SMNVEV (reference sequence). There are 16 residues in the CDR3. CDR3 sequence (DNA): TGTGCCAGCAGTTTAAGGGGCGAGGAGGGTTGGTACGAGCAGTACTTC. It translates to CASSLRGEEGWYEQYF.

This chain joins TRBV4-1 and TRBJ2-1; 8 bases are shared with TRBD1. There are 16 residues in the CDR3. CDR1 is MGHRA and CDR2 is YSYEKL in the germline V gene. Trimming took 5 bases from V and 6 from J; bases not matched to a gene: 12. CDR3 protein: CASSKVQGRGLNEQFF. The CDR3 bases are TGCGCCAGCAGCAAGGTCCAGGGCAGGGGGCTCAATGAGCAGTTCTTC.

Regarding this clonotype: One end of the junction fails to match germline, which may point to a read error. CDR3 DNA sequence: TGCGCCAGCAGGGAAATAGCGGGAGGAATCTACGAGCAGTACTTC. Translated, it gives CASREIAGGIYEQYF. The gene calls are TRBV6-6 and TRBJ2-7; 10 bases line up with TRBD2. CDR1 is MNHNY and CDR2 is SVGAGI in the germline V gene (reference sequence). The CDR3 sequence is 15 residues long.